The clone carrying this T cell receptor beta chain has at least ten counts. Its antigen remains unknown. The source of the sample is a study of human T cells and chemical hapten exposure. Notes on the study in general: Expanded TCR counts at PT1 were positively correlated with the patch test score.

TCRdb reanalysed the RACE reads using MiXCR and keeps one entry per CDR3 protein. Seen here are 95,000 or so distinct CDR3 sequences, about an eighth observed once, and the top ten hold 3.2%. Time point defined: patch test 2, 6 weeks after DPC sensitization. Noted treatment: therapeutic diphenylcyclopropenone sensitization with weekly scalp DPC. Per germline, CDR1 SGDLS and CDR2 YYNGEE. The CDR3 is made up of 13 amino acids. The rearrangement links TRBV9 to TRBJ2-7; unclear D gene. The receptor comes from a middle-aged woman with alopecia areata. Some clones in this sample may be carry-over from other donors' samples. The sequencing here drew on whole blood, taken in connection with sensitization to the hapten diphenylcyclopropenone (DPC). This chain's CDR3 is CASGPQPTYEQYF. The CDR3 DNA reads TGTGCGTCAGGTCCCCAACCGACCTACGAGCAGTACTTC. Combining the CDR3 with reference TRBV9 and TRBJ2-7 gives the whole variable domain DSGVTQTPKHLITATGQRVTLRCSPRSGDLSVYWYQQSLDQGLQFLIQYYNGEERAKGNILERFSAQQFPDLHSELNLSSLELGDSALYFCASGPQPTYEQYFGPGTRLTVT.